These 14 T cell receptor beta chains originate from one sample sequenced in a study of T-cell memory formation after mild COVID-19. TCRdb re-called the 5' RACE reads with MiXCR, one entry per CDR3 protein. The sample holds approximately 300,000 distinct CDR3 sequences; approximately 8% are singletons and the top ten take about 20%. Source material: PBMCs or a T cell subset sorted from them (not recorded which). Receptor source: a man aged 18 to 30 who had mild COVID-19 (a few samples of this study predate the infection). Cell type and time point are not known.

This clonotype was counted only a few times. This chain connects TRBV4-3 to TRBJ2-3; a possible D gene is TRBD2 (5 bases). Germline assignment: CDR1 LGHNA and CDR2 YSLEER. The CDR3 consists of 15 residues. With 0 bases removed from V and 0 bases from J, the gap between germline ends came to 7 bases. The chain's CDR3 is CASSQETGSTDTQYF. CDR3 sequence (DNA): TGCGCCAGCAGCCAAGAAACGGGGAGCACAGATACGCAGTATTTT.

Many counts were recorded for this clonotype. V usage is TRBV12-3 or TRBV12-4 and J usage is TRBJ1-2; the D is unclear. Between the trimmed V and J ends, which lost 7 bases and 3 bases, there was a span of 18 bases. The CDR3 sequence is 15 residues long. The CDR3 here is CASTYDLLRYYGYTF. DNA for the CDR3: TGTGCCAGCACCTATGACCTTTTGCGGTACTATGGCTACACCTTC.

This clonotype was detected only a few times. The chain has TRBV7-2 and TRBJ1-6, with 7 nucleotides matching TRBD1. Germline trimming cut 2 bases from V and 3 bases from J; bases unmatched to any gene: 10. Germline values: CDR1 SGHTA, CDR2 FQGNSA. CDR3 length: 18 residues. CDR3 sequence reads: CASSLRGDRSYYNSPLHF. DNA for the CDR3: TGTGCCAGCAGCTTAAGAGGGGACAGATCTTACTATAATTCACCCCTCCACTTT.

The rearrangement uses TRBV19 and TRBJ2-2; D is uncertain. Trimming removed 5 bases from V and 0 bases from J, with 13 bases in between. The CDR3 is made up of 16 amino acids. The V gene's germline CDR1 is LNHDA and CDR2 SQIVND (reference sequence). This chain's CDR3 is CASSPRSRANTGELFF. CDR3 coding DNA: TGTGCCAGTAGTCCCCGGAGTCGGGCGAACACCGGGGAGCTGTTTTTT.

The genes are TRBV15 and TRBJ2-1, with 14 positions matching TRBD2. In germline, CDR1 is LNHNV, CDR2 YYDKDF (reference sequence). This CDR3 has 19 amino acids. The J segment lost 0 bases and the V segment lost 0 bases, leaving 4 bases of the junction unmatched. The CDR3 reads CATSRDLGTSGGSYNEQFF. The DNA for the CDR3 is TGTGCCACCAGCAGAGATCTCGGGACTAGCGGGGGCTCCTACAATGAGCAGTTCTTC.

This clonotype showed up just a few times. The rearrangement uses TRBV6-2 or TRBV6-3 and TRBJ1-6, with 7 bases identical to TRBD1. The junction had 5 bases not matched to a gene; V was cut back by 6 bases and J by 6 bases. Germline loops: CDR1 MNHEY, CDR2 SVGEGT. The CDR3 sequence is 14 residues long. The CDR3 spells CASRTGTANSPLHF. Here the CDR3 DNA reads TGTGCCAGCAGAACCGGGACAGCTAATTCACCCCTCCACTTT.

This chain joins TRBV6-5 and TRBJ2-6; tentative D call: TRBD1 (5 bases). Trimming took off 7 bases at V and 0 bases at J, with 22 bases between the two ends. Germline V gene lookup returns CDR1 MNHEY and CDR2 SVGAGI. There are 19 residues in the CDR3. CDR3 nucleotides: TGTGCCAGCACCTACGCTCGTCAGGGCCTTCTCTCTGGGGCCAACGTCCTGACTTTC. It yields the protein CASTYARQGLLSGANVLTF.

This clonotype was detected only a few times. V and J are TRBV6-5 and TRBJ1-5; D call uncertain. This CDR3 is 13 amino acids long. Trimming removed 2 bases from V and 7 bases from J, with 9 bases in between. CDR1 MNHEY and CDR2 SVGAGI come from the germline V gene. CDR3 sequence: CASSYRVGQPQHF. The CDR3 DNA is TGTGCCAGCAGTTACCGAGTAGGACAGCCCCAGCATTTT.

The gene calls are TRBV7-2 and TRBJ2-7; D might be TRBD1 or TRBD2, each matching 6 bases. The germline CDR1 and CDR2 sequences are SGHTA and FQGNSA. V shed 9 bases and J shed 3 bases, with 21 bases lying between them. The CDR3 totals 15 residues. The CDR3 is CARPPGAFRDYEQYF. The CDR3 nucleotides are TGTGCCAGGCCACCGGGGGCCTTCCGAGACTACGAGCAGTACTTC.

This chain uses TRBV4-3 with TRBJ2-5; 7 nucleotides agree with TRBD2. CDR3 length: 15 amino acids. Trimming removed 3 bases from V and 2 bases from J; junction bases left unmatched: 6. Per germline, CDR1 LGHNA and CDR2 YSLEER. The CDR3 spells CASSQGGGNQETQYF. Here the CDR3 DNA reads TGCGCCAGCAGCCAGGGGGGGGGAAATCAAGAGACCCAGTACTTC.

This clonotype showed up just a few times. The genes are TRBV5-1 and TRBJ1-1; the D gene is possibly TRBD1 (6 bases). V was clipped by 3 bases and J by 4 bases, with 13 bases between them. Germline V gene data show CDR1 as SGHRS and CDR2 as YFSETQ. The CDR3 has 14 residues. The CDR3: CASSWDTLGTEAFF. The CDR3 region has the DNA TGCGCCAGCAGCTGGGACACCTTGGGCACTGAAGCTTTCTTT.

Here the CDR3 DNA reads TGTGCCAGTCGACTCCGGGGGCAAGCTGAAGCTTTCTTT. Residues: CASRLRGQAEAFF. This sequence joins TRBV19 and TRBJ1-1; weak D call: TRBD1 (6 bases). Germline CDR1 is LNHDA and CDR2 is SQIVND (reference sequence). The length of the CDR3 is 13 residues. Deletions cut 8 bases from V and 6 bases from J, with 16 bases between.

The J gene is TRBJ2-3, the V gene TRBV5-6; D is possibly TRBD1 (5 bases). V lost 0 bases to trimming and J lost 4 bases, with 15 bases between them. This CDR3 has 16 amino acids. CDR1 SGHDT and CDR2 YYEEEE come from the germline V gene. The CDR3 DNA reads as TGTGCCAGCAGCTTGGGGTTTCAGGGTCGTGCAGATACGCAGTATTTT. Translating it yields CASSLGFQGRADTQYF.

This clonotype was seen more than once but under ten times. Here the CDR3 reads CASSLSIGTEETQYF. CDR3 in DNA: TGCGCCAGCAGTTTATCTATCGGGACAGAAGAGACCCAGTACTTC. The genes are TRBV5-1 and TRBJ2-5; 7 nucleotides line up with TRBD1. The CDR3 has 15 residues. The germline gives CDR1 SGHRS, CDR2 YFSETQ. V trimming: 5 bases; J trimming: 3 bases; junction bases outside the gene matches: 10.